This TCR beta chain was profiled in a study of blood T cell repertoires in COVID-19. Participants were aged 18 to 89 years from roughly 25 US areas. Allocation to cohorts depended on clinical history reported by the participants. The study counted Cohort 3 donors as recovered given two negative PCRs, clearance, or symptom resolution. This clone turned up a few times. CDR3 size: 12 residues. Per the germline V gene, CDR1 is SEHNR and CDR2 is FQNEAQ (reference sequence). Trimming removed 4 bases from V and 7 bases from J, with 8 bases in between. Generated by immunoSEQ multiplex PCR, the TCRdb table keeps only in-frame clones and is missing some. Of about 210,000 clones in the sample, 80% to 90% were seen once.

The sample was PBMCs or T cells enriched from blood (not recorded which). The receptor was derived from a woman in her late teens or twenties who had recovered from COVID-19. The chain uses TRBV7-9 and TRBJ1-5; D gene unclear. The CDR3 nucleotides are TGTGCCAGCAGCTACCACAGCCAGCCCCAGCATTTT. Translating it yields CASSYHSQPQHF.